What follows are 9 T cell receptor beta chains derived from one specimen sequenced in a study of T cells in Graves' hyperthyroidism and ophthalmopathy. RNA transcripts gave rise to amplified TCR beta CDR3 regions. Researchers ran a first-round RT-PCR on the TCR CDR3 using the HTBI primer set. TCRdb ran MiXCR on the multiplex PCR reads and lists one entry per CDR3 protein. The sample includes fewer than 500,000 distinct CDR3 sequences, approximately 14% of them seen just once. Sequencing input: blood. These receptors originate from a woman in her twenties or thirties with Graves' ophthalmopathy.

This clonotype occurred many times. This chain links TRBV13 with TRBJ2-1, with D maybe TRBD2 (6 bases). The CDR3 has 16 residues. With 1 base removed from V and 4 bases from J, the gap between germline ends came to 14 bases. Germline values: CDR1 PRHDT, CDR2 FYEKMQ (reference sequence). The CDR3 bases are TGTGCCAGCAGCTTAGTTACACTAGCCAGATACAATGAGCAGTTCTTC. It yields the protein CASSLVTLARYNEQFF.

This clonotype occurred many times. This chain uses TRBV11-2 with TRBJ1-1, with a tentative D call TRBD1 (5 bases). With 1 base removed from V and 4 bases from J, the gap between germline ends came to 13 bases. From germline, CDR1 is SGHAT and CDR2 FQNNGV. CDR3 length: 15 residues. CDR3 protein: CASSLAGRPRTEAFF. CDR3 DNA sequence: TGTGCCAGCAGCTTAGCAGGGAGACCGCGCACTGAAGCTTTCTTT.

The chain has TRBV7-6 and TRBJ2-3, with D possibly matching TRBD1 (5 bases). Trimming cost V 1 base and J 5 bases, with 13 bases left between them. The CDR3 covers 15 residues. The germline V gene encodes CDR1 SGHVS and CDR2 FNYEAQ. CDR3 DNA sequence: TGTGCCAGCAGCTTAGAACAGGCAGTGGGAGATACGCAGTATTTT. It yields the protein CASSLEQAVGDTQYF. Drawing the rest from reference TRBV7-6 and TRBJ2-3, the complete variable domain is GAGVSQSPRYKVTKRGQDVALRCDPISGHVSLYWYRQALGQGPEFLTYFNYEAQQDKSGLPNDRFSAERPEGSISTLTIQRTEQRDSAMYRCASSLEQAVGDTQYFGPGTRLTVL.

This clonotype was detected ten times or more. This sequence joins TRBV20-1 and TRBJ2-1; D possibly corresponds to TRBD2 (5 bases). Trimming shortened V by 0 bases and J by 8 bases, and 14 bases separated the two germline ends. The CDR3 spans 14 residues. Germline CDR1 and CDR2: DFQATT and SNEGSKA (reference sequence). The CDR3 spells CSARDWWETDEQFF. The CDR3 bases are TGCAGTGCTAGAGATTGGTGGGAGACGGATGAGCAGTTCTTC.

In this sample, this clonotype turned up a few times. V usage is TRBV19 and J usage is TRBJ2-4; 7 bases line up with TRBD1. V trimming: 4 bases; J trimming: 1 base; junction bases outside the gene matches: 16. The CDR3 is 19 amino acids. Germline lookup yields CDR1 LNHDA and CDR2 SQIVND (reference sequence). The CDR3 here is CASSTPSLTGNYAKNIQYF. CDR3 bases: TGTGCCAGTAGTACCCCTTCCCTGACAGGGAATTACGCCAAAAACATTCAGTACTTC. The full variable domain, rest sourced from reference TRBV19 and TRBJ2-4, is DGGITQSPKYLFRKEGQNVTLSCEQNLNHDAMYWYRQDPGQGLRLIYYSQIVNDFQKGDIAEGYSVSREKKESFPLTVTSAQKNPTAFYLCASSTPSLTGNYAKNIQYFGAGTRLSVL.

This clonotype was counted at least ten times. This chain uses TRBV28 with TRBJ2-1, with TRBD1 as a possible D gene (6 bases). In germline, CDR1 is MDHEN, CDR2 SYDVKM. The V end was cut by 7 bases, the J end by 2 bases, with 18 bases between. CDR3 length: 16 amino acids. For the CDR3, the DNA is TGTGCCAGCACCACGGACAGCCCATCGACCTACAATGAGCAGTTCTTC. It codes for CASTTDSPSTYNEQFF. Full variable domain (missing parts from reference TRBV28 and TRBJ2-1): DVKVTQSSRYLVKRTGEKVFLECVQDMDHENMFWYRQDPGLGLRLIYFSYDVKMKEKGDIPEGYSVSREKKERFSLILESASTNQTSMYLCASTTDSPSTYNEQFFGPGTRLTVL.

The CDR3 DNA reads as TGTGCCTGGAGTGTACTGGCGGTCTCTGGAAACACCATATATTTT. Translation gives CAWSVLAVSGNTIYF. The J gene is TRBJ1-3, the V gene TRBV30; D not certain. Trimming removed 0 bases from V and 0 bases from J, with 9 bases in between. The CDR3 sequence is 15 residues long. Germline CDR1 is GTSNPN and CDR2 is SVGIG (reference sequence).

This clonotype showed up many times. V gene TRBV15 combines with J gene TRBJ2-1; 9 bases are shared with TRBD2. CDR3 length: 18 amino acids. The V gene's germline CDR1 is LNHNV and CDR2 YYDKDF (reference sequence). The trim removed 0 bases at V and 3 bases at J, leaving 9 bases unmatched. This CDR3 is CATSRDLTSGTLYNEQFF. The CDR3 DNA reads TGTGCCACCAGCAGAGATCTGACTAGCGGAACCCTCTACAATGAGCAGTTCTTC.

This clonotype was detected ten times or more. The V call is TRBV11-3, the J call TRBJ2-1, with TRBD1 identical over 9 bases. J was trimmed by 5 bases and V by 0 bases; bases with no gene match: 2. CDR1 is SGHNT, CDR2 YENEEA, per germline. The CDR3 consists of 15 residues. CDR3: CASSLEGTGNNEQFF. In DNA, the CDR3 is TGTGCCAGCAGCTTAGAGGGGACAGGGAACAATGAGCAGTTCTTC.